Each of the 29 T cell receptor beta chains below was sequenced from the same sample in a study of cytomegalovirus exposure and HLA in healthy donors. Primers: 60 Vbeta forward and 13 Jbeta reverse. TCRdb's copy holds only in-frame clones and misses some; the assay was immunoSEQ multiplex PCR. The sample contains some 150,000 clones, about four fifths of which appear only once. Material: PBMCs. All receptors derive from a woman between 45 and 60 years old in good health and CMV-seronegative.

This chain connects TRBV5-4 to TRBJ2-7, with a tentative D call TRBD1 (5 bases). V was shortened by 0 bases and J by 7 bases, with 8 bases between the two germline ends. The CDR3 covers 12 residues. In germline, CDR1 is SGHNT, CDR2 YYREEE (reference sequence). The CDR3 reads CASSLEGSEQYF. The CDR3 coding sequence is TGTGCCAGCAGCTTGGAGGGGTCAGAGCAGTACTTC. Looking up the rest from reference TRBV5-4 and TRBJ2-7 gives the full variable domain: ETGVTQSPTHLIKTRGQQVTLRCSSQSGHNTVSWYQQALGQGPQFIFQYYREEENGRGNFPPRFSGLQFPNYSSELNVNALELDDSALYLCASSLEGSEQYFGPGTRLTVT.

The genes are TRBV28 and TRBJ1-1; possible D gene TRBD1, 6 bases. Germline V gives CDR1 MDHEN, CDR2 SYDVKM. The V end was cut by 5 bases, the J end by 3 bases, with 16 bases between. The CDR3 totals 15 residues. CDR3 bases: TGTGCCAGCAGTACCCCCAAACAGGGACACACTGAAGCTTTCTTT. Translating gives CASSTPKQGHTEAFF.

This clone is a singleton in its sample. The genes are TRBV27 and TRBJ2-1, with 8 bases that match TRBD1. Losses at the gene ends were 6 bases for V and 0 bases for J; bases not matched to a gene: 19. In germline, CDR1 is MNHEY, CDR2 SMNVEV (reference sequence). This CDR3 is built from 20 residues. The CDR3 region has the DNA TGTGCCAGCAGGGCCTCGACAGGGGAAATCCTCGAAAGCTCCTACAATGAGCAGTTCTTC. Its protein is CASRASTGEILESSYNEQFF.

The rearrangement joins TRBV5-1 to TRBJ2-1; TRBD2 matches at 8 bases. The J segment lost 3 bases and the V segment lost 5 bases, leaving 7 bases of the junction unmatched. The CDR3 length is 15 residues. Germline CDR1 reads SGHRS; CDR2 reads YFSETQ. In nucleotides, the CDR3 is TGCGCCAGCAGACGAGATAGCGGGATCTACAATGAGCAGTTCTTC. Its translation is CASRRDSGIYNEQFF. Full variable domain (rest looked up from reference TRBV5-1 and TRBJ2-1): KAGVTQTPRYLIKTRGQQVTLSCSPISGHRSVSWYQQTPGQGLQFLFEYFSETQRNKGNFPGRFSGRQFSNSRSEMNVSTLELGDSALYLCASRRDSGIYNEQFFGPGTRLTVL.

The chain carries TRBV27 and TRBJ2-7; 12 bases fit TRBD2. CDR3 length equals 17 residues. Germline-derived CDR1 and CDR2 are MNHEY and SMNVEV (reference sequence). The ends lost 2 bases at V and 0 bases at J; junction bases unmatched: 5. In DNA, the CDR3 is TGTGCCAGCAGTTTACTGACTAGCGGGGGAGGCTCCTACGAGCAGTACTTC. Translated: CASSLLTSGGGSYEQYF.

This clone showed up just a few times. The gene calls are TRBV19 and TRBJ1-1; no clear D. CDR1 is LNHDA and CDR2 is SQIVND in the germline V gene (reference sequence). This CDR3 spans 13 amino acids. V was clipped by 1 base and J by 3 bases, with 6 bases between them. CDR3 in DNA: TGTGCCAGTAGTATAGTAGGAGACACTGAAGCTTTCTTT. This sequence encodes CASSIVGDTEAFF.

The rearrangement links TRBV2 to TRBJ1-4; D is uncertain. CDR1 is SNHLY and CDR2 is FYNNEI in the germline V gene. The V end lost 7 bases, the J end lost 2 bases, and 14 bases lay between the germline ends. The CDR3 is 15 residues long. The chain's CDR3 is CASNQYGSTNEKLFF. The CDR3 DNA reads TGTGCCAGCAACCAATACGGGTCCACTAATGAAAAACTGTTTTTT.

The genes are TRBV28 and TRBJ2-1; D might be TRBD2 (5 bases). V lost 5 bases and J lost 6, with 17 bases in between. The CDR3 is made up of 15 amino acids. The germline gives CDR1 MDHEN, CDR2 SYDVKM. The CDR3 DNA is TGTGCCAGCAGTCTGCGCCGCTCTCGGGGCAATGAGCAGTTCTTC. Translation: CASSLRRSRGNEQFF. The variable domain in full, with the rest retrieved from reference TRBV28 and TRBJ2-1, is DVKVTQSSRYLVKRTGEKVFLECVQDMDHENMFWYRQDPGLGLRLIYFSYDVKMKEKGDIPEGYSVSREKKERFSLILESASTNQTSMYLCASSLRRSRGNEQFFGPGTRLTVL.

The V gene is TRBV25-1, the J gene TRBJ2-5, with TRBD1 as a possible D gene (6 bases). The CDR3 runs to 13 residues. Germline loops: CDR1 MGHDK, CDR2 SYGVNS. V gave up 4 bases and J gave up 4 bases, with 10 bases separating them. DNA of the CDR3: TGTGCCAGCAGTGCACAGGGTCGAGAGACCCAGTACTTC. Protein: CASSAQGRETQYF.

The chain links TRBV2 to TRBJ2-7; D not certain. The germline V and J ends were trimmed by 5 bases and 7 bases, with 9 bases remaining between them. This CDR3 is built from 11 residues. Germline lookup yields CDR1 SNHLY and CDR2 FYNNEI. Here the CDR3 reads CASSYPREQYF. CDR3 coding DNA: TGTGCCAGCAGTTACCCTAGGGAGCAGTACTTC.

The gene calls are TRBV5-4 and TRBJ2-7; 9 bases are a match to TRBD2. Germline values: CDR1 SGHNT, CDR2 YYREEE (reference sequence). CDR3 length: 14 residues. After removal of 0 bases from V and 6 bases from J, the junction contained 4 bases not matched to a gene. CDR3 bases: TGTGCCAGCAGCTTGGAGCGGGAGGCCTCCGAGCAGTACTTC. Translating it yields CASSLEREASEQYF.

This clone has only a few counts. This chain joins TRBV19 and TRBJ1-6; 7 bases align to TRBD1. The germline V gene has CDR1 LNHDA and CDR2 SQIVND (reference sequence). The CDR3 length is 14 residues. With 3 bases clipped from V and 5 bases from J, the junction kept 1 base outside the gene matches. The DNA for the CDR3 is TGTGCCAGTAGTATCAGGGGGAATAATTCACCCCTCCACTTT. Translating it yields CASSIRGNNSPLHF.

The chain joins TRBV5-1 to TRBJ2-1, with 8 bases matching TRBD2. Germline V gene data show CDR1 as SGHRS and CDR2 as YFSETQ. The trim removed 3 bases at V and 0 bases at J, leaving 5 bases unmatched. This CDR3 has 16 amino acids. CDR3 residues: CASSSLAASSYNEQFF. The CDR3 bases are TGCGCCAGCAGCTCACTAGCGGCGAGCTCCTACAATGAGCAGTTCTTC.

The rearrangement links TRBV5-1 to TRBJ2-7, with TRBD1 identical over 11 bases. Losses at the gene ends were 7 bases for V and 2 bases for J; bases not matched to a gene: 8. The CDR3 is 15 residues long. Germline V gives CDR1 SGHRS, CDR2 YFSETQ. CDR3 in amino acids: CASGRGTGGTYEQYF. The CDR3 bases are TGCGCCAGCGGAAGGGGGACAGGGGGAACCTACGAGCAGTACTTC.

This clone was recorded once. A much bigger clone sits one base away, suggesting this may be a read error. V gene TRBV7-9 combines with J gene TRBJ2-2; 11 bases align to TRBD1. Germline V gene sequence: CDR1 SEHNR, CDR2 FQNEAQ (reference sequence). The CDR3 has 15 residues. Trimming removed 6 bases from V and 4 bases from J; junction bases left unmatched: 4. This chain's CDR3 is CASSPGTGGTGELFF. The CDR3 DNA is TGTGCCAGCAGTCCCGGGACAGGGGGCACCGGGGAGCTGTTTTTT.

This clone was seen a few times. The CDR3 reads CASRSQGLSSYNEQFF. CDR3 bases: TGTGCCAGCAGGTCACAGGGGCTGAGCTCCTACAATGAGCAGTTCTTC. V usage is TRBV27 and J usage is TRBJ2-1; 7 bases are a match to TRBD1. J was trimmed by 0 bases and V by 6 bases; bases with no gene match: 8. In germline, CDR1 is MNHEY, CDR2 SMNVEV (reference sequence). The length of the CDR3 is 16 residues.

The chain uses TRBV6-5 and TRBJ1-2; 7 bases map to TRBD1. This CDR3 comprises 13 residues. Germline-derived CDR1 and CDR2 are MNHEY and SVGAGI. V dropped 5 bases and J dropped 6; count of bases not matched to a gene: 6. CDR3 sequence (DNA): TGTGCCAGCAGTATCGGAGGGGGCGATGGCTACACCTTC. Protein sequence: CASSIGGGDGYTF.

The chain links TRBV6-5 to TRBJ1-2; TRBD1 agrees at 11 bases. V lost 2 bases to trimming and J lost 3 bases; unmatched junction nucleotides: 5. The CDR3 totals 16 residues. Germline V gene lookup returns CDR1 MNHEY and CDR2 SVGAGI. The CDR3 is CASSYDGTGGDYGYTF. In DNA, the CDR3 is TGTGCCAGCAGTTACGACGGGACAGGGGGGGACTATGGCTACACCTTC.

J is TRBJ2-3 and V is TRBV6-5, with 9 bases fitting TRBD2. Germline loops: CDR1 MNHEY, CDR2 SVGAGI. The CDR3 is 13 residues long. Losses at the gene ends were 7 bases for V and 6 bases for J; bases not matched to a gene: 5. The CDR3 coding sequence is TGTGCCAGCAAAATAAGCGGGGGGGATACGCAGTATTTT. Amino acids: CASKISGGDTQYF.

The V and J genes are TRBV6-6 and TRBJ2-7; D unclear. The V and J ends lost 2 bases and 3 bases respectively, with 8 bases between them. Germline loops: CDR1 MNHNY, CDR2 SVGAGI (reference sequence). The CDR3 loop spans 13 amino acids. The DNA of the CDR3 is TGTGCCAGCAGTTACGGGCAGCTCTACGAGCAGTACTTC. Translating gives CASSYGQLYEQYF.

V and J are TRBV11-2 and TRBJ1-2; 9 nucleotides align to TRBD1. The CDR3 runs to 15 residues. Germline V gene lookup returns CDR1 SGHAT and CDR2 FQNNGV. V lost 5 bases, J lost 3 bases, and 7 bases stayed unmatched. CDR3 sequence reads: CASSAGQGSDYGYTF. The CDR3 region has the DNA TGTGCCAGCAGCGCGGGACAGGGAAGTGACTATGGCTACACCTTC. Full variable domain (rest looked up from reference TRBV11-2 and TRBJ1-2): EAGVAQSPRYKIIEKRQSVAFWCNPISGHATLYWYQQILGQGPKLLIQFQNNGVVDDSQLPKDRFSAERLKGVDSTLKIQPAKLEDSAVYLCASSAGQGSDYGYTFGSGTRLTVV.

The rearrangement joins TRBV5-5 to TRBJ1-1, with 7 bases that match TRBD1. In germline, CDR1 is SGHKS, CDR2 YYEKEE (reference sequence). The CDR3 has 17 amino acids. The V and J ends lost 2 bases and 4 bases, in that order; junction bases with no gene match: 14. CDR3 DNA sequence: TGTGCCAGCAGCTTACAGACAGGGTTCAACCTCTTCACTGAAGCTTTCTTT. Residues: CASSLQTGFNLFTEAFF. The full variable domain, its missing parts supplied by reference TRBV5-5 and TRBJ1-1, is DAGVTQSPTHLIKTRGQQVTLRCSPISGHKSVSWYQQVLGQGPQFIFQYYEKEERGRGNFPDRFSARQFPNYSSELNVNALLLGDSALYLCASSLQTGFNLFTEAFFGQGTRLTVV.

This clone was observed once. The rearrangement joins TRBV7-2 to TRBJ2-5, with D unresolved. The CDR3 runs to 13 residues. V lost 5 bases and J 7 bases, leaving 14 bases between the germline ends. Germline V gene lookup returns CDR1 SGHTA and CDR2 FQGNSA. Written as DNA, the CDR3 is TGTGCCAGCAGCCTTGAGGTGTCGCGGACCCAGTACTTC. Protein: CASSLEVSRTQYF.

The chain couples TRBV2 to TRBJ2-7; TRBD1 matches 8 bases. Germline V CDR1 and CDR2: SNHLY, FYNNEI. Trimming removed 5 bases from V and 3 bases from J; junction bases left unmatched: 9. The CDR3 is made up of 15 amino acids. The CDR3 DNA sequence: TGTGCCAGCAGTACCTTGGACAGGGAGGACTACGAGCAGTACTTC. This gives the protein CASSTLDREDYEQYF.

This clone was seen a few times. V is TRBV29-1 and J is TRBJ1-2; D is unclear. This CDR3 has 13 amino acids. Trimming took 3 bases from V and 8 from J, leaving 16 bases between them. The V gene's germline CDR1 is SQVTM and CDR2 ANQGSEA. CDR3 amino acids: CSVEPRLTGGYTF. The DNA of the CDR3 is TGCAGCGTTGAGCCTCGGCTGACGGGAGGCTACACCTTC.

This clone has only a few counts. The rearrangement joins TRBV7-9 to TRBJ1-6; no clear D gene. Germline CDR1 is SEHNR and CDR2 is FQNEAQ (reference sequence). The CDR3 totals 15 residues. Between the trimmed V and J ends, which lost 2 bases and 10 bases, there was a span of 15 bases. The CDR3 protein is CASSLRREGSSPLHF. The CDR3 nucleotides are TGTGCCAGCAGCTTACGGCGGGAGGGAAGCTCACCCCTCCACTTT.

The rearrangement uses TRBV7-9 and TRBJ2-3; possibly TRBD1 for D (5 bases). CDR1 and CDR2 (germline): SEHNR, FQNEAQ (reference sequence). This CDR3 spans 15 amino acids. V lost 5 bases to trimming and J lost 0 bases, with 12 bases between them. The CDR3 nucleotides read TGTGCCAGCAGCATTTTGGGGCAGAGCACAGATACGCAGTATTTT. It encodes CASSILGQSTDTQYF.

V gene TRBV18 combines with J gene TRBJ1-2; D not resolved. The ends were cut back, 6 bases at V and 6 bases at J, with 11 bases in the middle. Germline CDR1 reads KGHSH; CDR2 reads LQKENI. The CDR3 extends over 12 amino acids. Here the CDR3 DNA reads TGTGCCAGCTCGTATTTCGGGGATGGCTACACCTTC. This codes for CASSYFGDGYTF.

For this clone: The sample has other DNA sequences that encode this CDR3 too. V usage is TRBV6-5 and J usage is TRBJ1-1; D is possibly TRBD1 (5 bases). The V and J ends lost 11 bases and 5 bases respectively, with 15 bases between them. This CDR3 comprises 12 residues. The germline gives CDR1 MNHEY, CDR2 SVGAGI. CDR3 in amino acids: CASRGRDTEAFF. CDR3 DNA: TGTGCCTCCCGAGGCAGGGATACTGAAGCTTTCTTT.